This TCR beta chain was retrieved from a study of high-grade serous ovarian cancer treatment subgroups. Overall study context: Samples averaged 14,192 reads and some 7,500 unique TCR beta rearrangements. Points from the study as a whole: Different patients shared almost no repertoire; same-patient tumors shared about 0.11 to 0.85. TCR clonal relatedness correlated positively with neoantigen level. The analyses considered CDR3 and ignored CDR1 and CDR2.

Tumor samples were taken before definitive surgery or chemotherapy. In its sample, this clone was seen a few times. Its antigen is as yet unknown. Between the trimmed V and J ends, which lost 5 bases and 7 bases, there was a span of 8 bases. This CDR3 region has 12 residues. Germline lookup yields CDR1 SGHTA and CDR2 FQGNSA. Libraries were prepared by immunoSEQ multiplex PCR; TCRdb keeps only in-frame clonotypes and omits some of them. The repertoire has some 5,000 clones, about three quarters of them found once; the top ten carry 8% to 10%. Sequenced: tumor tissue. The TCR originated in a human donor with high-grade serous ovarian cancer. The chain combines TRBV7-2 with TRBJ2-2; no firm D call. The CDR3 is CASSQSLGELFF. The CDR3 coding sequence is TGTGCCAGCAGCCAGTCCCTCGGGGAGCTGTTTTTT.